This entry lists 10 T cell receptor beta chains sequenced from one sample in a study of blood T cell repertoires in COVID-19. TCRdb keeps only in-frame clones here, not all; method: immunoSEQ multiplex PCR. Altogether more than 200,000 clones are present, 81% being singletons, with the ten largest covering about 7.4%. Material for sequencing was peripheral blood. The receptors shown here come from a woman older than 75 with acute or convalescent COVID-19.

V gene TRBV7-9 combines with J gene TRBJ2-7; no reliable D call. Trimming left V 7 bases short and J 0 bases short, with 13 bases between. The CDR3 is 14 amino acids. Germline CDR1 reads SEHNR; CDR2 reads FQNEAQ (reference sequence). CDR3 sequence reads: CASTSDGSSYEQYF. The CDR3, as DNA: TGTGCCAGCACCTCCGATGGTAGCTCCTACGAGCAGTACTTC.

The genes are TRBV3-1 (or the pseudogene TRBV3-2) and TRBJ2-7, with D maybe TRBD1 (6 bases). CDR3 length: 15 amino acids. Germline CDR1 LGHDT, CDR2 YNNKEL (reference sequence). Deletions cut 4 bases from V and 4 bases from J, with 17 bases between. The CDR3 here is CASSPTGTQVYEQYF. The CDR3 coding sequence is TGTGCCAGCAGCCCAACCGGGACACAAGTTTACGAGCAGTACTTC.

J is TRBJ2-1 and V is TRBV27; TRBD2 matches 13 bases. The CDR3 covers 18 residues. CDR1 is MNHEY and CDR2 is SMNVEV in the germline V gene (reference sequence). Losses at the gene ends were 5 bases for V and 0 bases for J; bases not matched to a gene: 7. The chain's CDR3 is CASSPGTSGMSSYNEQFF. The CDR3, as DNA: TGTGCCAGCAGTCCCGGGACTAGCGGGATGAGCTCCTACAATGAGCAGTTCTTC.

The chain links TRBV7-2 to TRBJ2-7; 11 nucleotides agree with TRBD2. Looked up from germline, CDR1 is SGHTA and CDR2 is FQGNSA. The V segment lost 4 bases and the J segment 2 bases; nucleotides outside the gene matches: 7. This CDR3 is built from 16 residues. CDR3 protein: CASSSGLAVATYEQYF. The CDR3 region has the DNA TGTGCCAGCAGCTCGGGACTAGCGGTGGCTACCTACGAGCAGTACTTC.

The chain carries TRBV30 and TRBJ1-5, with no clear D. The CDR3 length is 15 residues. Germline CDR1 reads GTSNPN; CDR2 reads SVGIG (reference sequence). V lost 2 bases and J lost 0, with 11 bases in between. CDR3 DNA: TGTGCCTGGAGTTTGGAACGGGATAGCAATCAGCCCCAGCATTTT. It specifies CAWSLERDSNQPQHF.

The chain employs TRBV14 and TRBJ1-4, with D possibly being TRBD1 (5 bases). CDR1 is SGHDN and CDR2 is FVKESK in the germline V gene. The CDR3 is 13 amino acids. The V and J ends lost 4 bases and 8 bases respectively, with 11 bases between them. This CDR3 reads CASSPIRGEKLFF. The CDR3, as DNA: TGTGCCAGCAGCCCGATACGGGGGGAAAAACTGTTTTTT.

The chain uses TRBV5-1 and TRBJ2-1; 7 bases line up with TRBD1. V gave up 4 bases and J gave up 5 bases; unmatched junction bases: 12. Germline V CDR1 and CDR2: SGHRS, YFSETQ. The CDR3 length is 16 residues. CDR3 in amino acids: CASSLPRQGLDNEQFF. In nucleotides, the CDR3 is TGCGCCAGCAGCCTCCCCCGACAGGGTCTTGACAATGAGCAGTTCTTC.

The chain couples TRBV11-3 to TRBJ2-7, with 9 bases fitting TRBD1. There are 14 residues in the CDR3. Trimming cost V 1 base and J 10 bases; bases outside gene matches: 8. CDR1 is SGHNT, CDR2 YENEEA, per germline. DNA for the CDR3: TGTGCCAGCAGCTTAGCACCGGGACAGGGCCCCCAGTACTTC. Its translation is CASSLAPGQGPQYF.

The J gene is TRBJ1-2, the V gene TRBV7-2; 11 positions match TRBD1. The V gene's germline CDR1 is SGHTA and CDR2 FQGNSA. V shed 5 bases and J 8 bases; nucleotides not matched to a gene: 7. The CDR3 runs 14 residues. DNA of the CDR3: TGTGCCAGCAGCAGATTCGGGACAGGGGGAGGCTACACCTTC. Amino acids: CASSRFGTGGGYTF.

V usage is TRBV5-6 and J usage is TRBJ2-1, with unresolved D. Germline-derived CDR1 and CDR2 are SGHDT and YYEEEE. This CDR3 contains 13 residues. V dropped 0 bases and J dropped 5 bases, with 6 bases sitting between them. CDR3 sequence (DNA): TGTGCCAGCAGCTTGGGACAAGACAATGAGCAGTTCTTC. Amino acids: CASSLGQDNEQFF.